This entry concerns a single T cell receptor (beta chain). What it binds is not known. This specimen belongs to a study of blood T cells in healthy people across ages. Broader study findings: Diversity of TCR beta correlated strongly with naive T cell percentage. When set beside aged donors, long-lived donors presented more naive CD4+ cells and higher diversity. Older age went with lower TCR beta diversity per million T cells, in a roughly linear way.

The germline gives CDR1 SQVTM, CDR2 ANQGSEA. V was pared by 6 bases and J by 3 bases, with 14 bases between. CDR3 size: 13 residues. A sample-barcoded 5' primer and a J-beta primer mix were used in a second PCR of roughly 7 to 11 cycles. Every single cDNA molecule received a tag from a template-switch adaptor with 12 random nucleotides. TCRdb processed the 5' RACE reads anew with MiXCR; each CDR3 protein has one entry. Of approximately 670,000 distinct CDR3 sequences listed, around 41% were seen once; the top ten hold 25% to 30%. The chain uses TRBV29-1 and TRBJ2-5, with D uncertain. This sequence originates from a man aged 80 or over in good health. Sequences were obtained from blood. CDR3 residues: CSVPDDPEETQYF. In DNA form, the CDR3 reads TGCAGCGTACCGGACGACCCGGAAGAGACCCAGTACTTC.